This T cell receptor beta chain was captured by sequencing in a study of T cells in localized non-small cell lung cancer. TCRdb's table, derived via immunoSEQ multiplex PCR, lists solely in-frame clones and lacks some. The sample shows 1,500 to 1,600 clones, 30% to 40% of them seen only once. Trimming stripped 2 bases from V and 6 bases from J, with 16 bases between. Germline CDR1 LNHNV, CDR2 YYDKDF (reference sequence). The CDR3 extends over 15 amino acids. The chain is built from TRBV15 and TRBJ1-1; D remains ambiguous. The TCR originated in a male donor older than 55 with stage II squamous cell lung carcinoma. The specimen was normal lung tissue next to the tumor, collected before any cancer treatment. CDR3 nucleotides: TGTGCCACCAGCAGATTGGAGGCAGGTGAACCTGAAGCTTTCTTT. As protein: CATSRLEAGEPEAFF.